This is a list of T cell receptor beta chains from one sample in a study of blood T cell repertoires in COVID-19. Clones were read by immunoSEQ multiplex PCR, and TCRdb kept only the in-frame ones, dropping some. Among 330,000 or so clones listed, about 87% were seen once. The sample comprised PBMCs or T cells enriched from blood (not recorded which). The receptors originated from a man aged 30 to 39 who had recovered from COVID-19. CDR3s include the opening cysteine and the closing phenylalanine or tryptophan. The D gene is left open where the match is weak. The size of a clone is reported for some rows only, either as once, few or many, or as a class for expanded clones.

>once|TRBV3-1/TRBV3-2|.|TRBJ2-7
CASSQESVTYEQYF
TGTGCCAGCAGCCAAGAGTCGGTTACCTACGAGCAGTACTTC
>.|TRBV19|TRBD1|TRBJ1-4
CASSSTGGEKLFF
TGTGCCAGTAGTTCGACAGGGGGAGAAAAACTGTTTTTT
>.|TRBV5-1|TRBD1|TRBJ1-2
CASSFRAGGNGYTF
TGCGCCAGCAGCTTCAGGGCAGGGGGAAATGGCTACACCTTC
>.|TRBV20-1|.|TRBJ2-7
CSASDNSYEQYF
TGCAGTGCTAGTGACAATTCCTACGAGCAGTACTTC
>.|TRBV2|TRBD2|TRBJ2-7
CASSEWAGGEYEQYF
TGTGCCAGCAGTGAGTGGGCGGGGGGTGAGTACGAGCAGTACTTC
>.|TRBV5-1|TRBD1|TRBJ1-5
CASSLLTGENQPQHF
TGCGCCAGCAGCTTGTTGACAGGGGAAAATCAGCCCCAGCATTTT
>.|TRBV6-5|TRBD1|TRBJ2-7
CASSMRGTEAYEQYF
TGTGCCAGCAGTATGAGAGGGACAGAGGCCTACGAGCAGTACTTC
>.|TRBV11-2|.|TRBJ2-2
CASSLEARNTGELFF
TGTGCCAGCAGCTTAGAGGCTCGTAACACCGGGGAGCTGTTTTTT
>.|TRBV10-3|.|TRBJ1-3
CAISENTQDSIGNTIYF
TGTGCCATCAGTGAGAATACCCAGGACAGTATAGGAAACACCATATATTTT
>.|TRBV2|.|TRBJ1-5
CASSEARGTNQPQHF
TGTGCCAGCAGTGAAGCCCGGGGGACCAATCAGCCCCAGCATTTT
>.|TRBV30|TRBD1|TRBJ1-1
CAWVPWDRGNTEAFF
TGTGCCTGGGTTCCCTGGGACAGGGGGAACACTGAAGCTTTCTTT
>.|TRBV25-1|.|TRBJ1-2
CASSELGSYYGYTF
TGTGCCAGCAGTGAATTAGGGAGTTACTATGGCTACACCTTC
>.|TRBV5-1|.|TRBJ1-3
CASSLEGGLSSGNTIYF
TGCGCCAGCAGCTTGGAAGGAGGTCTTAGCTCTGGAAACACCATATATTTT
>.|TRBV6-5|.|TRBJ1-3
CASSYSRSIPGNTIYF
TGTGCCAGCAGTTACTCGCGTTCTATACCTGGAAACACCATATATTTT
>.|TRBV6-5|.|TRBJ2-3
CASTGLGSITDTQYF
TGTGCCAGCACGGGGTTAGGGTCTATCACAGATACGCAGTATTTT
>.|TRBV5-1|TRBD1|TRBJ1-2
CASSPPDRRYGYTF
TGCGCCAGCAGCCCCCCGGACAGGAGGTATGGCTACACCTTC
>.|TRBV9|TRBD2|TRBJ2-5
CASSVEERGLETQYF
TGTGCCAGCAGCGTAGAAGAGCGGGGTTTGGAGACCCAGTACTTC
>.|TRBV5-6|.|TRBJ1-5
CASSLWQGGAQPQHF
TGTGCCAGCAGCTTGTGGCAGGGAGGCGCTCAGCCCCAGCATTTT
>.|TRBV29-1|.|TRBJ2-7
CGYRDNSYEQYF
TGCGGATACCGGGACAACTCCTACGAGCAGTACTTC
>.|TRBV2|.|TRBJ2-7
CASSQGLTYEQYF
TGTGCCAGCTCCCAGGGGTTGACCTACGAGCAGTACTTC
>once|TRBV18|.|TRBJ2-7
CASSPGGTVNYEQYF
TGTGCCAGCTCACCAGGAGGGACAGTCAACTACGAGCAGTACTTC
>.|TRBV5-1|TRBD1|TRBJ1-1
CASSLQGVTEAFF
TGCGCCAGCAGCTTACAGGGGGTAACTGAAGCTTTCTTT
>.|TRBV5-4|.|TRBJ2-2
CASSADTGGTGELFF
TGTGCCAGCAGCGCCGACACCGGGGGCACCGGGGAGCTGTTTTTT
>.|TRBV19|.|TRBJ1-5
CASSITGRVSNQPQHF
TGTGCCAGTAGTATCACGGGCAGGGTGAGCAATCAGCCCCAGCATTTT
>.|TRBV5-1|TRBD2|TRBJ2-1
CASSLYSGGAIEQFF
TGCGCCAGCAGCTTGTATAGCGGGGGGGCGATTGAGCAGTTCTTC
>.|TRBV7-2|.|TRBJ1-4
CASSSRRVTNEKLFF
TGTGCCAGCAGCTCACGACGGGTGACTAATGAAAAACTGTTTTTT
>.|TRBV6-5|TRBD1|TRBJ2-7
CASSSSGQGYEQYF
TGTGCCAGCAGTTCCTCTGGACAGGGCTACGAGCAGTACTTC
>.|TRBV28|.|TRBJ1-1
CASSLGARTTEAFF
TGTGCCAGCAGTTTGGGGGCGCGGACGACTGAAGCTTTCTTT
>.|TRBV19|TRBD1|TRBJ1-3
CASDGQGTGNTIYF
TGTGCCAGTGACGGACAGGGAACTGGAAACACCATATATTTT
>.|TRBV12-3/TRBV12-4|.|TRBJ1-1
CASSLGKHTEAFF
TGTGCCAGCAGTTTAGGCAAGCACACTGAAGCTTTCTTT
>.|TRBV7-9|TRBD1|TRBJ1-5
CASSSTGDQPQHF
TGTGCCAGCAGTTCAACAGGGGATCAGCCCCAGCATTTT
>.|TRBV24-1|.|TRBJ1-5
CATGAGYGNQPQHF
TGTGCCACCGGAGCGGGTTACGGCAATCAGCCCCAGCATTTT
>.|TRBV5-1|.|TRBJ2-1
CASRPTQGVGNEQFF
TGCGCCAGCAGGCCGACCCAAGGGGTTGGCAATGAGCAGTTCTTC
>.|TRBV10-3|.|TRBJ2-5
CAISVDTWETQYF
TGTGCCATCAGCGTCGACACGTGGGAGACCCAGTACTTC
>.|TRBV5-1|.|TRBJ2-5
CASSLDGGSETQYF
TGCGCCAGCAGCTTGGACGGGGGTTCCGAGACCCAGTACTTC
>.|TRBV19|.|TRBJ1-2
CASTSGPGLSIGYTF
TGTGCCAGTACGTCAGGACCGGGACTTTCGATCGGCTACACCTTC
>.|TRBV30|TRBD1|TRBJ2-7
CAWIPGTGFDEQYF
TGTGCCTGGATCCCCGGGACAGGGTTCGACGAGCAGTACTTC
>.|TRBV5-1|TRBD1|TRBJ1-2
CASSFEQGGNYGYTF
TGCGCCAGCAGCTTCGAACAGGGGGGTAACTATGGCTACACCTTC
>.|TRBV6-5|.|TRBJ1-5
CASSSQGLSQPQHF
TGTGCCAGCAGTTCCCAGGGTCTTAGTCAGCCCCAGCATTTT
>.|TRBV3-1/TRBV3-2|.|TRBJ2-5
CASSQVGIQETQYF
TGTGCCAGCAGCCAAGTCGGGATCCAAGAGACCCAGTACTTC
>once|TRBV30|TRBD2|TRBJ2-3
CAWSRLRGGGTDTQYF
TGTGCCTGGAGTAGGTTGAGGGGAGGGGGCACAGATACGCAGTATTTT
>.|TRBV4-1|TRBD1|TRBJ2-1
CASSSPGQGEAEQFF
TGCGCCAGCAGCTCCCCCGGACAGGGAGAGGCTGAGCAGTTCTTC
>.|TRBV28|TRBD1|TRBJ1-2
CASSSPSGTGYGYTF
TGTGCCAGCAGTTCGCCCTCCGGGACAGGGTATGGCTACACCTTC
>.|TRBV2|.|TRBJ2-1
CASAGYNEQFF
TGTGCCAGCGCGGGCTACAATGAGCAGTTCTTC
>.|TRBV28|TRBD1|TRBJ1-5
CASSPQGPRPQHF
TGTGCCAGCAGTCCACAGGGGCCTCGGCCCCAGCATTTT